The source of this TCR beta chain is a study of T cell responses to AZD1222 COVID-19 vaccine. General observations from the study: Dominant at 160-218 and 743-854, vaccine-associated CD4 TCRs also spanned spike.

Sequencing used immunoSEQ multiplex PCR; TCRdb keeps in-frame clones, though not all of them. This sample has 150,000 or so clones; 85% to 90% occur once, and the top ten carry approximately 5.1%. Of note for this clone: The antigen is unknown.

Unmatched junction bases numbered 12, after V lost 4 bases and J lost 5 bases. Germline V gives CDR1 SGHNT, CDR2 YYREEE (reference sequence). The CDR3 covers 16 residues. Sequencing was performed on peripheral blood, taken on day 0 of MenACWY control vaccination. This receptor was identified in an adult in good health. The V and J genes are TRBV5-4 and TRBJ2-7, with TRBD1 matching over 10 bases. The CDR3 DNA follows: TGTGCCAGCAGCGCCCCCGCGGACAGGGGGAAGAACGAGCAGTACTTC. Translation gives CASSAPADRGKNEQYF.